Shown below are 17 T cell receptor beta chains from a single sample sequenced in a study of blood T cell repertoires in COVID-19. TCRdb keeps only in-frame clones here, not all; method: immunoSEQ multiplex PCR. This sample has approximately 110,000 clones, with approximately 62% found just once. The sequenced material came from peripheral blood. The receptors were gathered from an older man with acute or convalescent COVID-19.

The rearrangement links TRBV24-1 to TRBJ1-5; D is possibly TRBD1 (5 bases). Germline V CDR1 and CDR2: KGHDR, SFDVKD. V lost 9 bases to trimming and J lost 1 base, with 9 bases between them. The CDR3 is 13 residues long. The CDR3, as DNA: TGTGCCACCGGGGGGGGGAGCAATCAGCCCCAGCATTTT. Translation gives CATGGGSNQPQHF.

The rearrangement uses TRBV6-4 and TRBJ2-1; 12 bases fit TRBD2. Germline loops: CDR1 MRHNA, CDR2 SNTAGT. The CDR3 is 15 residues long. With 7 bases clipped from V and 7 bases from J, the junction kept 8 bases outside the gene matches. CDR3 region: CASNSSGRGLNEQFF. The CDR3 nucleotides read TGTGCCAGCAATTCTAGCGGGAGGGGATTAAATGAGCAGTTCTTC.

This clone was observed at least ten times. The chain combines TRBV13 with TRBJ2-1, with TRBD2 matching 7 bases. V lost 1 base to trimming and J lost 7 bases; unmatched junction nucleotides: 13. Germline V gene sequence: CDR1 PRHDT, CDR2 FYEKMQ (reference sequence). The CDR3 consists of 17 residues. This CDR3 reads CASSLVPPAGASNEQFF. The DNA of the CDR3 is TGTGCCAGCAGCTTAGTACCCCCGGCGGGAGCGAGTAATGAGCAGTTCTTC.

This chain uses TRBV19 with TRBJ1-5; TRBD1 matches 9 bases. Germline V gene sequence: CDR1 LNHDA, CDR2 SQIVND (reference sequence). The V gene end was trimmed by 1 base and the J gene end by 6 bases; junction bases not matched to a gene: 10. The CDR3 covers 17 residues. CDR3 DNA: TGTGCCAGTAGTATAGCCGGGACAGGGAGAAACGGTCAGCCCCAGCATTTT. Amino acids: CASSIAGTGRNGQPQHF. Combining the CDR3 with reference TRBV19 and TRBJ1-5 gives the whole variable domain DGGITQSPKYLFRKEGQNVTLSCEQNLNHDAMYWYRQDPGQGLRLIYYSQIVNDFQKGDIAEGYSVSREKKESFPLTVTSAQKNPTAFYLCASSIAGTGRNGQPQHFGDGTRLSIL.

The chain is built from TRBV27 and TRBJ1-2; TRBD1 is a possible D gene (6 bases). The CDR3 covers 13 residues. The germline V and J ends were trimmed by 7 bases and 1 base, with 10 bases remaining between them. Germline CDR1 reads MNHEY; CDR2 reads SMNVEV (reference sequence). CDR3 protein: CASTSGVNYGYTF. CDR3 bases: TGTGCCAGCACCTCAGGGGTTAACTATGGCTACACCTTC.

About this clone: This sample also contains other DNA sequences that code for the same CDR3. The chain combines TRBV28 with TRBJ1-5; no definite D call. Germline V gene lookup returns CDR1 MDHEN and CDR2 SYDVKM. V dropped 3 bases and J dropped 5 bases, with 5 bases sitting between them. CDR3 length: 12 residues. CDR3 DNA: TGTGCCAGCAGTTTGCTATATCAGCCCCAGCATTTT. Protein product: CASSLLYQPQHF.

The chain has TRBV7-9 and TRBJ2-1, with D possibly TRBD2 on 6 matching bases. In germline, CDR1 is SEHNR, CDR2 FQNEAQ (reference sequence). This CDR3 is 15 amino acids long. V lost 8 bases and J lost 7, with 21 bases in between. In nucleotides, the CDR3 is TGTGCCAGCGAGCTTCTGCGGGGATCGATTAATGAGCAGTTCTTC. Its translation is CASELLRGSINEQFF.

J is TRBJ1-4 and V is TRBV27; 8 bases map to TRBD1. The V segment lost 8 bases and the J segment 5 bases; nucleotides outside the gene matches: 10. CDR3 length: 15 residues. The V gene's germline CDR1 is MNHEY and CDR2 SMNVEV (reference sequence). The CDR3 DNA sequence: TGTGCCAGCGGAAACAGGGGGTGGGGAAATGAAAAACTGTTTTTT. It translates to CASGNRGWGNEKLFF.

The chain carries TRBV5-4 and TRBJ1-1, with 7 bases fitting TRBD1. Germline values: CDR1 SGHNT, CDR2 YYREEE (reference sequence). This CDR3 is built from 15 residues. The trim removed 1 base at V and 1 base at J, leaving 4 bases unmatched. The CDR3 nucleotides read TGTGCCAGCAGCTTGATAGGGGGCAGGAACACTGAAGCTTTCTTT. Translated, it gives CASSLIGGRNTEAFF.

This sequence joins TRBV3-1 (or the pseudogene TRBV3-2) and TRBJ1-1; tentatively, D is TRBD1 (6 bases). This CDR3 comprises 14 residues. V gave up 3 bases and J gave up 5 bases, with 13 bases separating them. Germline-derived CDR1 and CDR2 are LGHDT and YNNKEL (reference sequence). CDR3 bases: TGTGCCAGCAGCCACCTGAAAGGGGGAACTGAAGCTTTCTTT. This sequence encodes CASSHLKGGTEAFF.

V is TRBV28 and J is TRBJ2-7; D is uncertain. Between the trimmed V and J ends, which lost 4 bases and 2 bases, there was a span of 9 bases. Germline V gene data show CDR1 as MDHEN and CDR2 as SYDVKM. The CDR3 is made up of 13 amino acids. The CDR3 here is CASSSGATYEQYF. The CDR3 nucleotides read TGTGCCAGCAGTTCCGGTGCCACCTACGAGCAGTACTTC.

This clone was observed a single time. The rearrangement links TRBV9 to TRBJ1-4; 12 bases match TRBD1. J lost 3 bases, V lost 3 bases, and 6 bases had no gene match. The CDR3 extends over 17 amino acids. The germline V gene has CDR1 SGDLS and CDR2 YYNGEE. The CDR3 nucleotides read TGTGCCAGCAGCGACCGGGACAGGGGGCTATCTAATGAAAAACTGTTTTTT. This encodes CASSDRDRGLSNEKLFF.

The J gene is TRBJ2-3, the V gene TRBV5-6; tentatively, D is TRBD1 (5 bases). V dropped 3 bases and J dropped 3 bases, with 11 bases sitting between them. Germline V gene sequence: CDR1 SGHDT, CDR2 YYEEEE. The CDR3 length is 14 residues. The DNA for the CDR3 is TGTGCCAGCAGCTGGGGCCGTGTTACAGATACGCAGTATTTT. This sequence encodes CASSWGRVTDTQYF. The whole variable domain, remainder taken from reference TRBV5-6 and TRBJ2-3, is DAGVTQSPTHLIKTRGQQVTLRCSPKSGHDTVSWYQQALGQGPQFIFQYYEEEERQRGNFPDRFSGHQFPNYSSELNVNALLLGDSALYLCASSWGRVTDTQYFGPGTRLTVL.

This clone was detected a few times. The chain employs TRBV5-5 and TRBJ2-7; possible D gene TRBD2, 5 bases. The ends were cut back, 4 bases at V and 5 bases at J, with 16 bases in the middle. The length of the CDR3 is 14 residues. Looked up from germline, CDR1 is SGHKS and CDR2 is YYEKEE (reference sequence). The CDR3 coding sequence is TGTGCCAGCAGCAGCGGACCGGCGAGCCACGAGCAGTACTTC. Protein sequence: CASSSGPASHEQYF.

J is TRBJ2-7 and V is TRBV11-3, with D possibly matching TRBD1 (5 bases). The CDR3 has 13 residues. The V end was cut by 5 bases, the J end by 3 bases, with 11 bases between. Germline V CDR1 and CDR2: SGHNT, YENEEA. CDR3 coding DNA: TGTGCCAGCAGCACCAAAACAGGCTACGAGCAGTACTTC. It translates to CASSTKTGYEQYF.

A few counts support this clone. The V gene is TRBV7-3, the J gene TRBJ2-2, with 8 bases aligning to TRBD2. J gave up 0 bases and V 6 bases, and 3 bases lay outside the gene matches. The CDR3 has 15 residues. Germline CDR1 is SGHTA and CDR2 is FQGTGA. The DNA of the CDR3 is TGTGCCAGCAGTCGTAGCGGGGCGAACACCGGGGAGCTGTTTTTT. This sequence encodes CASSRSGANTGELFF. Full variable domain (remainder filled in from reference TRBV7-3 and TRBJ2-2): GAGVSQTPSNKVTEKGKYVELRCDPISGHTALYWYRQSLGQGPEFLIYFQGTGAADDSGLPNDRFFAVRPEGSVSTLKIQRTERGDSAVYLCASSRSGANTGELFFGEGSRLTVL.

This sequence joins TRBV6-1 and TRBJ2-2; 10 bases are shared with TRBD1. The CDR3 has 15 residues. Looked up from germline, CDR1 is MNHNS and CDR2 is SASEGT. The V segment lost 7 bases and the J segment 1 base; nucleotides outside the gene matches: 3. CDR3 residues: CASKRDRGNTGELFF. The CDR3 DNA reads as TGTGCCAGCAAACGGGACAGGGGGAACACCGGGGAGCTGTTTTTT.